Following are 26 T cell receptor beta chains from one sample sequenced in a study of Siglec-9 on CD8 T cells in melanoma. Clones were read by immunoSEQ multiplex PCR, and TCRdb kept only the in-frame ones, dropping some. The table has 30,000 to 45,000 clones, 80% to 85% seen once. The sequenced material came from Siglec-9- CD8+ T cells sorted from blood. All receptors derive from a human donor in good health.

The chain couples TRBV6-5 to TRBJ1-5; D perhaps matches TRBD1 (5 bases). Germline V gene sequence: CDR1 MNHEY, CDR2 SVGAGI. The CDR3 runs to 12 residues. Deletions cut 5 bases from V and 7 bases from J, with 9 bases between. This CDR3 reads CASSLRGQPQHF. CDR3 in DNA: TGTGCCAGCAGTCTCCGGGGGCAGCCCCAGCATTTT.

J is TRBJ2-7 and V is TRBV28, with 9 bases fitting TRBD1. The V and J ends lost 1 base and 3 bases, in that order; junction bases with no gene match: 1. In germline, CDR1 is MDHEN, CDR2 SYDVKM. The CDR3 runs to 14 residues. The CDR3 DNA reads TGTGCCAGCAGTTTATCGGGACAGGGCTACGAGCAGTACTTC. This encodes CASSLSGQGYEQYF.

This clone was observed a single time. The chain joins TRBV11-3 to TRBJ2-7; 9 nucleotides agree with TRBD1. This CDR3 region has 13 residues. CDR1 is SGHNT and CDR2 is YENEEA in the germline V gene. V lost 5 bases, J lost 7 bases, and 6 bases stayed unmatched. This chain's CDR3 is CASSTDRGGEQYF. DNA for the CDR3: TGTGCCAGCAGCACGGACAGGGGAGGGGAGCAGTACTTC. Based on the CDR3 plus reference TRBV11-3 and TRBJ2-7, the full variable domain is EAGVVQSPRYKIIEKKQPVAFWCNPISGHNTLYWYLQNLGQGPELLIRYENEEAVDDSQLPKDRFSAERLKGVDSTLKIQPAELGDSAVYLCASSTDRGGEQYFGPGTRLTVT.

This sequence joins TRBV11-1 and TRBJ2-7; D possibly uses TRBD1 or TRBD2 (5 bases each). V was pared by 4 bases and J by 0 bases, with 13 bases between. There are 15 residues in the CDR3. CDR1 is SGHAT and CDR2 is FQDESV in the germline V gene (reference sequence). The CDR3 DNA follows: TGTGCCAGCAGCTCCCAGGGAGTTAGCTCCTACGAGCAGTACTTC. Protein: CASSSQGVSSYEQYF.

This clone has a handful of counts. The chain uses TRBV4-1 and TRBJ1-5; D might be TRBD1 (6 bases). V gave up 4 bases and J gave up 5 bases, with 12 bases separating them. CDR3 length equals 14 residues. Germline V CDR1 and CDR2: MGHRA, YSYEKL. The CDR3, as DNA: TGCGCCAGCAGCCCAACGGGGGGCTATCAGCCCCAGCATTTT. This sequence encodes CASSPTGGYQPQHF.

This rearrangement joins TRBV11-2 to TRBJ1-3; no clear D gene. V shed 3 bases and J shed 0 bases, with 6 bases lying between them. Looked up from germline, CDR1 is SGHAT and CDR2 is FQNNGV. CDR3 size: 14 residues. This CDR3 is CASSFGVSGNTIYF. In nucleotides, the CDR3 is TGTGCCAGCAGCTTCGGGGTCTCTGGAAACACCATATATTTT.

This clone was found a few times. The chain employs TRBV6-5 and TRBJ1-1; possibly TRBD1 for D (5 bases). The germline CDR1 and CDR2 sequences are MNHEY and SVGAGI. V lost 10 bases to trimming and J lost 11 bases, with 26 bases between them. The CDR3 is 14 residues long. This CDR3 reads CATAIGIRAGTAFF. CDR3 DNA sequence: TGTGCCACCGCTATCGGTATCCGGGCAGGGACTGCTTTCTTT.

The rearrangement links TRBV6-5 to TRBJ2-7; TRBD1 is a possible D gene (6 bases). CDR3 length: 14 amino acids. In germline, CDR1 is MNHEY, CDR2 SVGAGI. V shed 4 bases and J shed 7 bases, with 17 bases lying between them. The CDR3 DNA is TGTGCCAGCAGTTTACAAAACGACCAGGGGGAGCAGTACTTC. It translates to CASSLQNDQGEQYF.

J is TRBJ2-7 and V is TRBV7-6; D is unresolved. This CDR3 contains 14 residues. The V end lost 5 bases, the J end lost 3 bases, and 14 bases lay between the germline ends. The germline V gene encodes CDR1 SGHVS and CDR2 FNYEAQ. CDR3 residues: CASSHDLLNYEQYF. CDR3 in DNA: TGTGCCAGCAGCCACGACCTGCTTAACTACGAGCAGTACTTC.

The chain combines TRBV7-9 with TRBJ2-1; 7 bases fit TRBD1. Looked up from germline, CDR1 is SEHNR and CDR2 is FQNEAQ (reference sequence). J gave up 7 bases and V 1 base, and 4 bases lay outside the gene matches. This CDR3 comprises 14 residues. The CDR3 region is CASSLGQGKNEQFF. CDR3 nucleotides: TGTGCCAGCAGCTTAGGACAGGGTAAGAATGAGCAGTTCTTC.

This chain links TRBV28 with TRBJ2-7; no clear D. CDR1 MDHEN and CDR2 SYDVKM come from the germline V gene. This CDR3 is 12 amino acids long. Trimming took 3 bases from V and 4 from J, leaving 7 bases between them. The CDR3 DNA reads TGTGCCAGCAGTTTCTTCAAGTACGAGCAGTACTTC. Its protein product is CASSFFKYEQYF.

The V and J genes are TRBV18 and TRBJ2-7; TRBD1 agrees at 7 bases. Germline loops: CDR1 KGHSH, CDR2 LQKENI. This CDR3 spans 12 amino acids. V lost 6 bases, J lost 6 bases, and 5 bases stayed unmatched. As DNA, the CDR3 is TGTGCCAGCTCCGAGACAGGGCTCGAGCAGTACTTC. Its protein product is CASSETGLEQYF.

The V and J genes are TRBV5-4 and TRBJ1-2; 9 bases line up with TRBD1. This CDR3 region has 15 residues. V was pared by 2 bases and J by 5 bases, with 7 bases of the junction left unmatched. Germline V gene data show CDR1 as SGHNT and CDR2 as YYREEE (reference sequence). In nucleotides, the CDR3 is TGTGCCAGCAGCTTTCTGGGACAGGGAGTATATGGCTACACCTTC. Its translation: CASSFLGQGVYGYTF.

The chain recombines TRBV5-4 with TRBJ2-7; 10 bases are shared with TRBD1. The CDR3 totals 16 residues. Germline V gene lookup returns CDR1 SGHNT and CDR2 YYREEE (reference sequence). V shed 2 bases, J shed 2 bases, and the junction held 7 bases outside the gene matches. The CDR3 sequence: CASSLHEGTGAYEQYF. For the CDR3, the DNA is TGTGCCAGCAGCTTACACGAGGGGACAGGGGCCTACGAGCAGTACTTC.

This clone came up once. The chain employs TRBV5-1 and TRBJ2-1, with 13 bases that match TRBD2. This CDR3 comprises 14 residues. The V segment lost 3 bases and the J segment 15 bases; nucleotides outside the gene matches: 9. CDR1 is SGHRS, CDR2 YFSETQ, per germline. The CDR3 is CASSSGLAGPEGFF. In DNA form, the CDR3 reads TGCGCCAGCAGCTCGGGACTAGCGGGACCAGAGGGGTTCTTC.

The rearrangement uses TRBV27 and TRBJ2-7; 8 bases align to TRBD2. The CDR3 is 15 residues long. Germline V CDR1 and CDR2: MNHEY, SMNVEV (reference sequence). V lost 5 bases to trimming and J lost 3 bases; unmatched junction nucleotides: 9. The CDR3, as DNA: TGTGCCAGCAGTCCTCAAGCAGCGGGAGTCTACGAGCAGTACTTC. It codes for CASSPQAAGVYEQYF.

The chain is built from TRBV7-8 and TRBJ1-5, with a tentative D call TRBD1 (5 bases). The CDR3 has 16 amino acids. Germline CDR1 is SGHVS and CDR2 is FQNEAQ. Trimming stripped 5 bases from V and 0 bases from J, with 14 bases between. The DNA of the CDR3 is TGTGCCAGCAGCCCTACGGGACGGCATAGCAATCAGCCCCAGCATTTT. The encoded protein is CASSPTGRHSNQPQHF.

The V call is TRBV28, the J call TRBJ2-7; D is tentatively TRBD1 or TRBD2 (5 bases each). Trimming took 8 bases from V and 0 from J, leaving 8 bases between them. The CDR3 is 12 amino acids. Germline V CDR1 and CDR2: MDHEN, SYDVKM. The CDR3 nucleotides read TGTGCCAGCGGGGGTAGCTCCTACGAGCAGTACTTC. As protein: CASGGSSYEQYF.

This chain links TRBV13 with TRBJ1-3; D gene uncertain. The V end was cut by 3 bases, the J end by 0 bases, with 18 bases between. Germline values: CDR1 PRHDT, CDR2 FYEKMQ (reference sequence). The CDR3 is 18 amino acids. CDR3 sequence (DNA): TGTGCCAGCAGCTTTTCGTCGAACGGAGACATCTCTGGAAACACCATATATTTT. It codes for CASSFSSNGDISGNTIYF. The full variable domain, its missing parts supplied by reference TRBV13 and TRBJ1-3, is AAGVIQSPRHLIKEKRETATLKCYPIPRHDTVYWYQQGPGQDPQFLISFYEKMQSDKGSIPDRFSAQQFSDYHSELNMSSLELGDSALYFCASSFSSNGDISGNTIYFGEGSWLTVV.

The genes are TRBV19 and TRBJ2-7, with D perhaps matching TRBD1 or TRBD2 (6 bases each). Germline V gives CDR1 LNHDA, CDR2 SQIVND (reference sequence). With 4 bases removed from V and 1 base from J, the gap between germline ends came to 11 bases. CDR3 size: 14 residues. CDR3 nucleotides: TGTGCCAGTAGTAAGCCGGGGGCGTCCTACGAGCAGTACTTC. Its translation is CASSKPGASYEQYF. The complete variable domain, with remaining parts taken from reference TRBV19 and TRBJ2-7, reads DGGITQSPKYLFRKEGQNVTLSCEQNLNHDAMYWYRQDPGQGLRLIYYSQIVNDFQKGDIAEGYSVSREKKESFPLTVTSAQKNPTAFYLCASSKPGASYEQYFGPGTRLTVT.

This rearrangement joins TRBV14 to TRBJ2-1; D uncertain. The CDR3 spans 13 residues. Germline V gives CDR1 SGHDN, CDR2 FVKESK. Trimming took off 1 base at V and 4 bases at J, with 5 bases between the two ends. The CDR3 DNA follows: TGTGCCAGCAGCCAAGGTCTTTACAATGAGCAGTTCTTC. As protein: CASSQGLYNEQFF.

V is TRBV14 and J is TRBJ1-3, with unresolved D. Germline V gene lookup returns CDR1 SGHDN and CDR2 FVKESK. CDR3 length equals 15 residues. V was cut by 2 bases and J by 2 bases, with 10 bases left in between. The CDR3 sequence: CASSQWERPGNTIYF. The CDR3 DNA is TGTGCCAGCAGCCAATGGGAGAGGCCTGGAAACACCATATATTTT.

The V call is TRBV9, the J call TRBJ2-7; 7 bases align to TRBD2. CDR3 length: 14 amino acids. The germline CDR1 and CDR2 sequences are SGDLS and YYNGEE. V was pared by 4 bases and J by 2 bases, with 6 bases of the junction left unmatched. The CDR3, as DNA: TGTGCCAGCAGCACCGGGGACTACCCCTACGAGCAGTACTTC. This sequence encodes CASSTGDYPYEQYF.

This clone has a single count. The V and J genes are TRBV5-8 and TRBJ2-1, with 8 bases fitting TRBD1. The germline gives CDR1 SGHTS, CDR2 YDEGEE. The CDR3 is 15 residues long. J gave up 8 bases and V 4 bases, and 11 bases lay outside the gene matches. Here the CDR3 DNA reads TGTGCCAGCAGCCTGGGGCAGGGGGCTAGGGATGAGCAGTTCTTC. Its translation: CASSLGQGARDEQFF.

V and J are TRBV10-3 and TRBJ2-7; 12 bases fit TRBD2. The trim removed 3 bases at V and 5 bases at J, leaving 8 bases unmatched. The V gene's germline CDR1 is ENHRY and CDR2 SYGVKD. The CDR3 length is 16 residues. In DNA, the CDR3 is TGTGCCATCAGTGAAATCGAGACTAGCGGGAGACACGAGCAGTACTTC. The encoded protein is CAISEIETSGRHEQYF.

V and J are TRBV4-2 and TRBJ1-2; D not resolved. This CDR3 is 12 amino acids long. V was shortened by 0 bases and J by 7 bases, with 6 bases between the two germline ends. The germline CDR1 and CDR2 sequences are LGHNA and YNFKEQ. The CDR3 coding sequence is TGTGCCAGCAGCCAAGAGACATCTGGCTACACCTTC. Translating it yields CASSQETSGYTF.